These 30 T cell receptor beta chains came from one sample sequenced in a study of T cell responses to AZD1222 COVID-19 vaccine. Here immunoSEQ multiplex PCR was the method, and the copy in TCRdb shows in-frame clones only, minus some. The table includes roughly 120,000 clones, roughly 90% detected once. Material: peripheral blood, obtained on day 0 of AZD1222 vaccination. These receptors all stem from an adult in good health.

The V call is TRBV2, the J call TRBJ2-7; D is perhaps TRBD1 (5 bases). Trimming left V 7 bases short and J 2 bases short, with 18 bases between. The CDR3 runs to 15 residues. Per the germline V gene, CDR1 is SNHLY and CDR2 is FYNNEI. The CDR3 region is CASNNGRLGAYEQYF. CDR3 nucleotide sequence: TGTGCCAGCAATAATGGAAGGTTAGGGGCCTACGAGCAGTACTTC.

The V gene is TRBV19, the J gene TRBJ1-1; 9 nucleotides match TRBD1. With V trimmed by 3 bases and J by 5 bases, 4 bases remained unmatched. CDR1 LNHDA and CDR2 SQIVND come from the germline V gene (reference sequence). This CDR3 comprises 14 residues. The CDR3 spells CASSMTGGRTEAFF. The CDR3 DNA is TGTGCCAGTAGTATGACAGGGGGTAGGACTGAAGCTTTCTTT.

This clone has only one observation. This chain connects TRBV30 to TRBJ2-7, with unresolved D. Germline CDR1 and CDR2: GTSNPN and SVGIG (reference sequence). The CDR3 runs 14 residues. V lost 1 base to trimming and J lost 2 bases, with 12 bases between them. CDR3 nucleotides: TGTGCCTGGAGTGACCCCCACTTTGCCTACGAGCAGTACTTC. It yields the protein CAWSDPHFAYEQYF.

The genes are TRBV5-4 and TRBJ2-7; D possibly uses TRBD1 or TRBD2 (6 bases each). Trimming took off 4 bases at V and 3 bases at J, with 17 bases between the two ends. Germline CDR1 is SGHNT and CDR2 is YYREEE (reference sequence). This CDR3 region has 15 residues. CDR3 amino acids: CASSPGDLIVYEQYF. The CDR3 nucleotides read TGTGCCAGCAGCCCAGGGGACTTAATAGTCTACGAGCAGTACTTC.

The V and J genes are TRBV19 and TRBJ2-1; 9 bases map to TRBD2. This CDR3 comprises 15 residues. V was clipped by 7 bases and J by 6 bases; unmatched bases: 10. Germline V CDR1 and CDR2: LNHDA, SQIVND (reference sequence). CDR3 loop: CASKAAGGPLNEQFF. The CDR3 bases are TGTGCCAGTAAAGCCGCGGGAGGGCCTCTCAATGAGCAGTTCTTC.

The chain recombines TRBV27 with TRBJ1-5; no definite D call. This CDR3 is built from 14 residues. CDR1 is MNHEY, CDR2 SMNVEV, per germline (reference sequence). Between the trimmed V and J ends, which lost 1 base and 3 bases, there was a span of 7 bases. CDR3 region: CASSLWGTNQPQHF. In nucleotides, the CDR3 is TGTGCCAGCAGTTTATGGGGAACCAATCAGCCCCAGCATTTT.

The CDR3 loop is CASSSGRMMGYTF. The CDR3 DNA is TGTGCCAGCAGCTCGGGACGGATGATGGGCTACACCTTC. This sequence joins TRBV7-2 and TRBJ1-2, with D perhaps TRBD1 (5 bases). V was clipped by 4 bases and J by 8 bases, with 14 bases between them. From germline, CDR1 is SGHTA and CDR2 FQGNSA. The CDR3 contains 13 residues. Based on the CDR3 plus reference TRBV7-2 and TRBJ1-2, the full variable domain is GAGVSQSPSNKVTEKGKDVELRCDPISGHTALYWYRQSLGQGLEFLIYFQGNSAPDKSGLPSDRFSAERTGGSVSTLTIQRTQQEDSAVYLCASSSGRMMGYTFGSGTRLTVV.

The gene calls are TRBV3-1 (or the pseudogene TRBV3-2) and TRBJ1-1; the D is unclear. This CDR3 has 13 residues. Germline CDR1 LGHDT, CDR2 YNNKEL (reference sequence). The V and J ends lost 7 bases and 5 bases respectively, with 14 bases between them. The CDR3 coding sequence is TGTGCCAGCACCCGCATGCGTGGAACTGAAGCTTTCTTT. The encoded protein is CASTRMRGTEAFF.

V and J are TRBV15 and TRBJ2-7, with unresolved D. The ends were cut back, 4 bases at V and 6 bases at J, with 10 bases in the middle. The CDR3 extends over 12 amino acids. Germline lookup yields CDR1 LNHNV and CDR2 YYDKDF (reference sequence). In nucleotides, the CDR3 is TGTGCCACCAGCACCCCGGCGGCCGAGCAGTACTTC. Translated, it gives CATSTPAAEQYF. Variable domain in full (rest from reference TRBV15 and TRBJ2-7): DAMVIQNPRYQVTQFGKPVTLSCSQTLNHNVMYWYQQKSSQAPKLLFHYYDKDFNNEADTPDNFQSRRPNTSFCFLDIRSPGLGDTAMYLCATSTPAAEQYFGPGTRLTVT.

This clone was observed once. The V gene is TRBV28, the J gene TRBJ2-7; D is unresolved. Germline V CDR1 and CDR2: MDHEN, SYDVKM. Trimming shortened V by 1 base and J by 6 bases, and 16 bases separated the two germline ends. The CDR3 totals 15 residues. The chain's CDR3 is CASSLYFGPSSEQYF. For the CDR3, the DNA is TGTGCCAGCAGTTTATATTTCGGTCCATCAAGCGAGCAGTACTTC.

In its sample, this clone was seen a few times. V and J are TRBV5-4 and TRBJ1-2; a possible D gene is TRBD1 (5 bases). From germline, CDR1 is SGHNT and CDR2 YYREEE (reference sequence). The V and J ends lost 4 bases and 4 bases respectively, with 11 bases between them. The CDR3 runs 13 residues. Here the CDR3 DNA reads TGTGCCAGCAGCACACAGGATCCCTATGGCTACACCTTC. Amino acid sequence: CASSTQDPYGYTF. The full variable domain, its missing parts supplied by reference TRBV5-4 and TRBJ1-2, is ETGVTQSPTHLIKTRGQQVTLRCSSQSGHNTVSWYQQALGQGPQFIFQYYREEENGRGNFPPRFSGLQFPNYSSELNVNALELDDSALYLCASSTQDPYGYTFGSGTRLTVV.

V gene TRBV7-9 combines with J gene TRBJ1-1; the D gene is possibly TRBD1 (5 bases). V shed 2 bases and J shed 5 bases, with 12 bases lying between them. The CDR3 is made up of 14 amino acids. CDR1 and CDR2 from the germline V gene are SEHNR and FQNEAQ (reference sequence). The CDR3 here is CASSLQGGYTEAFF. DNA for the CDR3: TGTGCCAGCAGCTTACAGGGTGGGTATACTGAAGCTTTCTTT.

J is TRBJ2-7 and V is TRBV6-4, with 7 bases aligning to TRBD1. The CDR3 covers 15 residues. In germline, CDR1 is MRHNA, CDR2 SNTAGT. The ends lost 4 bases at V and 2 bases at J; junction bases unmatched: 8. DNA for the CDR3: TGTGCCAGCAGTGCTGGGACAGAGAGTCCCTACGAGCAGTACTTC. Its translation is CASSAGTESPYEQYF.

The rearrangement joins TRBV24-1 to TRBJ1-1; TRBD1 is a possible D gene (5 bases). CDR3 size: 13 residues. V was pared by 3 bases and J by 10 bases, with 14 bases between. Germline-derived CDR1 and CDR2 are KGHDR and SFDVKD. The CDR3 coding sequence is TGTGCCACCAGTGATCCTGCGGACGGGGGAGCTTTCTTT. This encodes CATSDPADGGAFF.

V is TRBV5-6 and J is TRBJ1-2; no definite D call. The germline V and J ends were trimmed by 0 bases and 7 bases, with 10 bases remaining between them. The CDR3 extends over 13 amino acids. Germline assignment: CDR1 SGHDT and CDR2 YYEEEE. The DNA for the CDR3 is TGTGCCAGCAGCTTGGAGAGATTAGGTGGCTACACCTTC. It codes for CASSLERLGGYTF. Combining the CDR3 with reference TRBV5-6 and TRBJ1-2 gives the whole variable domain DAGVTQSPTHLIKTRGQQVTLRCSPKSGHDTVSWYQQALGQGPQFIFQYYEEEERQRGNFPDRFSGHQFPNYSSELNVNALLLGDSALYLCASSLERLGGYTFGSGTRLTVV.

J is TRBJ2-7 and V is TRBV7-2; the D is unclear. Germline V gene lookup returns CDR1 SGHTA and CDR2 FQGNSA. CDR3 size: 14 residues. V was clipped by 2 bases and J by 3 bases, with 11 bases between them. In nucleotides, the CDR3 is TGTGCCAGCAGCTTACTAGATCAGAGCTACGAGCAGTACTTC. This gives the protein CASSLLDQSYEQYF.

The chain links TRBV20-1 to TRBJ1-2, with D unclear. The CDR3 has 13 residues. Trimming took 3 bases from V and 4 from J, leaving 12 bases between them. Germline CDR1 is DFQATT and CDR2 is SNEGSKA (reference sequence). The CDR3 sequence is CSASSTASYGYTF. In DNA, the CDR3 is TGCAGTGCTAGTTCGACCGCCAGCTATGGCTACACCTTC.

The chain carries TRBV4-1 and TRBJ2-3; 8 bases are a match to TRBD2. The CDR3 runs 17 residues. The J segment lost 2 bases and the V segment lost 0 bases, leaving 7 bases of the junction unmatched. Per the germline V gene, CDR1 is MGHRA and CDR2 is YSYEKL. The CDR3 region has the DNA TGCGCCAGCAGCCAAGAAGGGCGGGGGGTCCTCACAGATACGCAGTATTTT. Translating gives CASSQEGRGVLTDTQYF.

The chain joins TRBV5-5 to TRBJ2-7, with TRBD2 identical over 13 bases. The ends lost 4 bases at V and 5 bases at J; junction bases unmatched: 3. Germline assignment: CDR1 SGHKS and CDR2 YYEKEE (reference sequence). CDR3 length equals 14 residues. For the CDR3, the DNA is TGTGCCAGCAGCCACACTAGCGGGAGGGACGAGCAGTACTTC. This translates into CASSHTSGRDEQYF. Filled out from reference TRBV5-5 and TRBJ2-7, the complete variable domain reads DAGVTQSPTHLIKTRGQQVTLRCSPISGHKSVSWYQQVLGQGPQFIFQYYEKEERGRGNFPDRFSARQFPNYSSELNVNALLLGDSALYLCASSHTSGRDEQYFGPGTRLTVT.

This clone was seen a single time. This sequence joins TRBV9 and TRBJ2-3; D gene ambiguous. The CDR3 sequence is 15 residues long. The germline gives CDR1 SGDLS, CDR2 YYNGEE. Trimming shortened V by 3 bases and J by 2 bases, and 13 bases separated the two germline ends. The CDR3 spells CASSAGWVDTDTQYF. CDR3 coding DNA: TGTGCCAGCAGCGCAGGCTGGGTCGACACAGATACGCAGTATTTT.

The V and J genes are TRBV19 and TRBJ1-2; tentative D call: TRBD1 (6 bases). Germline V CDR1 and CDR2: LNHDA, SQIVND (reference sequence). The CDR3 is made up of 13 amino acids. The V gene lost 6 bases and the J gene lost 1 base, with 9 bases spanning the gap. CDR3 nucleotide sequence: TGTGCCAGTAGCCGGGACATTAACTATGGCTACACCTTC. As protein: CASSRDINYGYTF.

J is TRBJ2-7 and V is TRBV2; D call uncertain. CDR3 length: 13 residues. Germline lookup yields CDR1 SNHLY and CDR2 FYNNEI. Trimming left V 4 bases short and J 3 bases short, with 10 bases between. In DNA form, the CDR3 reads TGTGCCAGCAGTGTGCTTGCCCTCTACGAGCAGTACTTC. Its translation is CASSVLALYEQYF. Variable domain in full (rest from reference TRBV2 and TRBJ2-7): EPEVTQTPSHQVTQMGQEVILRCVPISNHLYFYWYRQILGQKVEFLVSFYNNEISEKSEIFDDQFSVERPDGSNFTLKIRSTKLEDSAMYFCASSVLALYEQYFGPGTRLTVT.

The J gene is TRBJ1-2, the V gene TRBV28; D is possibly TRBD1 (5 bases). With 8 bases removed from V and 2 bases from J, the gap between germline ends came to 12 bases. CDR3 size: 13 residues. CDR1 MDHEN and CDR2 SYDVKM come from the germline V gene. The CDR3 region is CASLGRANYGYTF. CDR3 DNA sequence: TGTGCCAGCCTGGGCAGGGCCAACTATGGCTACACCTTC.

In this sample, this clone turned up a few times. This chain links TRBV5-1 with TRBJ1-5; D uncertain. This CDR3 spans 13 amino acids. Trimming stripped 2 bases from V and 2 bases from J, with 5 bases between. Germline V lookup: CDR1 SGHRS, CDR2 YFSETQ. The CDR3 bases are TGCGCCAGCAGCTTTGACGGCAATCAGCCCCAGCATTTT. Its protein is CASSFDGNQPQHF.

The V and J genes are TRBV21-1 and TRBJ2-7; the D segment call TRBD1 is taken from the table without a DNA check. TRBV21-1 counts as a pseudogene. This CDR3 has 15 residues. CDR3 sequence: CASSAKGGAVYEQYF. The CDR3, as DNA: TGTGCCAGCAGCGCCAAAGGGGGCGCGGTCTACGAGCAGTACTTC.

The chain links TRBV7-8 to TRBJ1-2; D ambiguous. Looked up from germline, CDR1 is SGHVS and CDR2 is FQNEAQ. V lost 4 bases and J 4 bases, leaving 10 bases between the germline ends. The CDR3 consists of 13 residues. Here the CDR3 reads CASSSTILYGYTF. In DNA, the CDR3 is TGTGCCAGCAGCTCGACAATCCTCTATGGCTACACCTTC. The full variable domain, with the rest looked up from reference TRBV7-8 and TRBJ1-2, is GAGVSQSPRYKVAKRGQDVALRCDPISGHVSLFWYQQALGQGPEFLTYFQNEAQLDKSGLPSDRFFAERPEGSVSTLKIQRTQQEDSAVYLCASSSTILYGYTFGSGTRLTVV.

V is TRBV3-1 (or the pseudogene TRBV3-2) and J is TRBJ2-4, with 12 nucleotides matching TRBD2. Losses at the gene ends were 4 bases for V and 8 bases for J; bases not matched to a gene: 12. CDR3 length: 17 amino acids. Germline values: CDR1 LGHDT, CDR2 YNNKEL (reference sequence). The CDR3 spells CASSRTSGAPGTDIQYF. CDR3 DNA sequence: TGTGCCAGCAGCCGGACTAGCGGGGCCCCCGGGACGGACATTCAGTACTTC.

This clone has just a few counts. The rearrangement joins TRBV24-1 to TRBJ1-2; D call uncertain. Per germline, CDR1 KGHDR and CDR2 SFDVKD. The CDR3 spans 14 residues. V lost 1 base to trimming and J lost 3 bases, with 8 bases between them. CDR3 sequence: CATSDFLTDYGYTF. DNA of the CDR3: TGTGCCACCAGTGATTTTCTCACGGACTATGGCTACACCTTC.

The rearrangement uses TRBV15 and TRBJ1-1, with a possible D match to TRBD1 (6 bases). Deletions cut 3 bases from V and 4 bases from J, with 18 bases between. The CDR3 is 16 amino acids. Germline-derived CDR1 and CDR2 are LNHNV and YYDKDF (reference sequence). CDR3 nucleotide sequence: TGTGCCACCAGCAGGGCAACAGGGTCCTTGGGCACTGAAGCTTTCTTT. Translation: CATSRATGSLGTEAFF. The full variable domain, in which reference TRBV15 and TRBJ1-1 provide the parts outside the CDR3, is DAMVIQNPRYQVTQFGKPVTLSCSQTLNHNVMYWYQQKSSQAPKLLFHYYDKDFNNEADTPDNFQSRRPNTSFCFLDIRSPGLGDTAMYLCATSRATGSLGTEAFFGQGTRLTVV.

The V call is TRBV29-1, the J call TRBJ2-2, with TRBD1 as a possible D gene (7 bases). This CDR3 contains 14 residues. V shed 6 bases and J shed 6 bases, with 17 bases lying between them. The V gene's germline CDR1 is SQVTM and CDR2 ANQGSEA. Written as DNA, the CDR3 is TGCAGCGTAGGAGGGACAGATGATCCCGGGGAGCTGTTTTTT. This gives the protein CSVGGTDDPGELFF.